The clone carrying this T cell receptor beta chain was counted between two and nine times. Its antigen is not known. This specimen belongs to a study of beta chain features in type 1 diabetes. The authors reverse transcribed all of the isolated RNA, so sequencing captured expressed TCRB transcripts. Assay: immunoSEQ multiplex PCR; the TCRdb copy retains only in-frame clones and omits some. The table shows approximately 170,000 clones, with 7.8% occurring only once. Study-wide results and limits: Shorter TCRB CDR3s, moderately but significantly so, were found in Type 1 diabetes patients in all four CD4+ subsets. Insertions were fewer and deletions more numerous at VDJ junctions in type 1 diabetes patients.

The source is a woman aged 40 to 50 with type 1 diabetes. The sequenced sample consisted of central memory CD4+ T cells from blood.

The CDR3 DNA reads as TGTGCCAGCAGTCAACCGGGGAGAGAGCAGTACTTC. Amino acids: CASSQPGREQYF. V usage is TRBV28 and J usage is TRBJ2-7; perhaps TRBD2 as D (5 bases). The ends were cut back, 5 bases at V and 7 bases at J, with 12 bases in the middle. CDR1 is MDHEN and CDR2 is SYDVKM in the germline V gene. The CDR3 contains 12 residues.